The rows below give T cell receptor beta chains drawn from one sample of a study of beta chain features in type 1 diabetes. This table comes from immunoSEQ multiplex PCR, and its TCRdb copy is limited to in-frame clones, with some not included. Among over 150,000 clones listed, about 13% were seen once. Specimen: central memory CD4+ T cells from blood. Source of these receptors: a woman between 18 and 30 years old in good health. The CDR3 runs from the conserved cysteine through the conserved F or W. D genes are given only for firm matches. Clone size, where shown, is once, few, many, or a class for clones that have expanded.

V	size	D	J	CDR3	DNA
TRBV29-1	.	TRBD2	TRBJ2-7	CSAGTSGAYEQYF	TGCAGCGCAGGGACTAGCGGGGCCTACGAGCAGTACTTC
TRBV7-9	few	TRBD1	TRBJ1-2	CASSLGQHYGYTF	TGTGCCAGCAGCTTGGGACAGCACTATGGCTACACCTTC
TRBV2	few	.	TRBJ1-4	CASRTQGYGEKLFF	TGTGCCAGCAGGACCCAGGGATACGGTGAAAAACTGTTTTTT
TRBV7-2	.	TRBD1	TRBJ2-7	CASSSSGTGEHEQYF	TGTGCCAGCAGCTCATCCGGGACAGGGGAACACGAGCAGTACTTC
TRBV4-3	few	TRBD1	TRBJ1-2	CASSQALQGASSYGYTF	TGCGCCAGCAGCCAAGCATTACAGGGGGCCTCATCCTATGGCTACACCTTC
TRBV5-4	few	TRBD1	TRBJ1-2	CASSYGTGYGYTF	TGTGCCAGCAGCTACGGGACAGGGTACGGCTACACCTTC
TRBV11-2	.	TRBD2	TRBJ2-1	CASSLRLAGIYNEQFF	TGTGCCAGCAGCTTAAGACTAGCGGGGATATACAATGAGCAGTTCTTC
TRBV7-6	.	.	TRBJ1-2	CASSRTANYGYTF	TGTGCCAGCAGCCGGACAGCTAACTATGGCTACACCTTC
TRBV5-4	few	.	TRBJ1-1	CASSPFTVNTEAFF	TGTGCCAGCAGCCCCTTCACGGTGAACACTGAAGCTTTCTTT
TRBV21-1	.	.	TRBJ2-1	CASSPTQTSFYNEQFF	TGTGCCAGCAGCCCAACTCAGACAAGCTTCTACAATGAGCAGTTCTTC
TRBV27	few	.	TRBJ1-4	CASSPSWGGVREKLFF	TGTGCCAGCAGTCCCTCCTGGGGGGGGGTTCGGGAAAAACTGTTTTTT
TRBV20-1	few	.	TRBJ2-7	CSAYQLKAEYF	TGCAGTGCTTACCAACTTAAGGCGGAGTACTTC
TRBV6-5	few	.	TRBJ1-4	CASSPQKPFEKLFF	TGTGCCAGCAGTCCACAGAAACCCTTTGAAAAACTGTTTTTT
TRBV10-3	few	.	TRBJ2-3	CAISLGAFTDTQYF	TGTGCCATCAGTCTGGGGGCTTTCACAGATACGCAGTATTTT
TRBV7-2	.	.	TRBJ2-1	CASSFRPDNEQFF	TGTGCCAGCAGCTTCAGGCCTGACAATGAGCAGTTCTTC
TRBV5-1	few	TRBD1	TRBJ1-1	CASSFKGAGTEAFF	TGCGCCAGCAGCTTTAAGGGGGCAGGCACTGAAGCTTTCTTT
TRBV5-1	.	TRBD1	TRBJ2-1	CASSPRQGVGYNEQFF	TGCGCCAGCAGCCCTCGACAGGGGGTTGGCTACAATGAGCAGTTCTTC
TRBV29-1	few	TRBD1	TRBJ2-3	CSVEVGQGADTQYF	TGCAGCGTCGAGGTCGGACAGGGGGCAGATACGCAGTATTTT
TRBV27	few	TRBD1	TRBJ1-5	CASSSRGLGYSNQPQHF	TGTGCCAGCAGTTCCAGGGGGCTAGGGTATAGCAATCAGCCCCAGCATTTT
TRBV30	.	.	TRBJ1-4	CAWSRGGDVSKLFF	TGTGCCTGGAGTAGGGGGGGCGACGTGTCAAAACTGTTTTTT
TRBV19	.	TRBD1	TRBJ1-1	CASSIWGGQGSEAFF	TGTGCCAGTAGTATATGGGGCGGACAGGGTTCTGAAGCTTTCTTT
TRBV29-1	.	.	TRBJ1-4	CSVGGVSTNEKLFF	TGCAGCGTGGGCGGGGTATCAACTAATGAAAAACTGTTTTTT
TRBV2	.	.	TRBJ1-5	CASSYRSPSNQPQHF	TGTGCCAGCAGTTACAGGAGTCCTAGCAATCAGCCCCAGCATTTT
TRBV19	few	.	TRBJ2-5	CASSKDNQETQYF	TGTGCCAGTAGTAAGGACAACCAAGAGACCCAGTACTTC
TRBV5-4	few	TRBD2	TRBJ2-7	CASSLKAGVYEQYF	TGTGCCAGCAGCTTAAAAGCGGGAGTGTACGAGCAGTACTTC
TRBV28	.	TRBD1	TRBJ2-1	CASSFSVQGAKKQFF	TGTGCCAGCAGTTTTTCCGTGCAGGGGGCGAAGAAACAGTTCTTC
TRBV5-1	.	TRBD1	TRBJ1-4	CASSPGQGATNEKLFF	TGCGCCAGCAGCCCTGGACAGGGCGCAACTAATGAAAAACTGTTTTTT
TRBV7-2	.	TRBD1	TRBJ2-2	CASSPRTGPGELFF	TGTGCCAGCAGCCCCCGGACAGGGCCCGGGGAGCTGTTTTTT
TRBV13	few	.	TRBJ2-4	CASSLGRGNIQYF	TGTGCCAGCAGCTTAGGAAGAGGAAACATTCAGTACTTC
TRBV7-2	few	TRBD1	TRBJ2-7	CASSLGWTGDYEQYF	TGTGCCAGCAGCTTAGGATGGACAGGGGACTACGAGCAGTACTTC
TRBV4-1	once	.	TRBJ1-2	CASSQDLGQGLNYGYTF	TGCGCCAGCAGCCAAGATCTTGGTCAGGGACTTAACTATGGCTACACCTTC
TRBV5-1	.	.	TRBJ2-7	CASSLVGGSEQYF	TGCGCCAGCAGCTTGGTTGGAGGGAGCGAGCAGTACTTC
TRBV7-9	few	.	TRBJ2-3	CASSLSSGGDTQYF	TGTGCCAGCAGCTTAAGTTCCGGGGGAGATACGCAGTATTTT
TRBV6-1	.	.	TRBJ2-7	CAGGGSPYEQYF	TGTGCCGGAGGGGGCAGCCCCTACGAGCAGTACTTC
TRBV5-6	.	.	TRBJ1-5	CASSSGPQGNQPQHF	TGTGCCAGCAGCTCGGGCCCTCAGGGGAATCAGCCCCAGCATTTT
TRBV28	few	TRBD2	TRBJ2-1	CASSPLGTSFDEQFF	TGTGCCAGCAGTCCCCTTGGGACTAGCTTCGATGAGCAGTTCTTC
TRBV30	few	.	TRBJ2-5	CAWSRGSQETQYF	TGTGCCTGGAGTAGAGGGTCACAAGAGACCCAGTACTTC
TRBV6-5	.	.	TRBJ1-2	CASSYGGSGKDYGYTF	TGTGCCAGCAGTTACGGCGGGTCGGGGAAAGACTATGGCTACACCTTC
TRBV7-2	few	TRBD1	TRBJ2-1	CASSPGQGAGGNEQFF	TGTGCCAGCAGCCCGGGACAGGGGGCCGGCGGCAATGAGCAGTTCTTC
TRBV2	.	.	TRBJ2-5	CASWAETQYF	TGTGCCAGCTGGGCAGAGACCCAGTACTTC
TRBV27	few	TRBD1	TRBJ2-5	CASSAYGTGETQYF	TGTGCCAGCAGTGCATACGGGACAGGAGAGACCCAGTACTTC
TRBV10-3	few	.	TRBJ1-1	CAIRAKTEPNTEAFF	TGTGCCATCAGGGCGAAGACAGAGCCGAACACTGAAGCTTTCTTT
TRBV5-1	few	.	TRBJ1-1	CATMATGNTEAFF	TGCGCCACCATGGCTACGGGGAACACTGAAGCTTTCTTT
TRBV30	few	TRBD1	TRBJ1-5	CAWNVGGQGRGQPQHF	TGTGCCTGGAACGTAGGGGGACAGGGCAGAGGTCAGCCCCAGCATTTT
TRBV14	few	.	TRBJ1-2	CASSLGGGYTF	TGTGCCAGCAGCCTGGGAGGTGGCTACACCTTC
TRBV7-9	few	.	TRBJ1-2	CASSPTVDYGYTF	TGTGCCAGCAGCCCAACAGTGGACTATGGCTACACCTTC
TRBV7-2	.	TRBD2	TRBJ2-1	CASSFSGSSYNEQFF	TGTGCCAGCAGCTTTAGCGGGAGCTCCTACAATGAGCAGTTCTTC
TRBV6-1	.	.	TRBJ1-2	CASSEASSLRYGYTF	TGTGCCAGCAGTGAAGCCTCTTCGTTGCGGTATGGCTACACCTTC